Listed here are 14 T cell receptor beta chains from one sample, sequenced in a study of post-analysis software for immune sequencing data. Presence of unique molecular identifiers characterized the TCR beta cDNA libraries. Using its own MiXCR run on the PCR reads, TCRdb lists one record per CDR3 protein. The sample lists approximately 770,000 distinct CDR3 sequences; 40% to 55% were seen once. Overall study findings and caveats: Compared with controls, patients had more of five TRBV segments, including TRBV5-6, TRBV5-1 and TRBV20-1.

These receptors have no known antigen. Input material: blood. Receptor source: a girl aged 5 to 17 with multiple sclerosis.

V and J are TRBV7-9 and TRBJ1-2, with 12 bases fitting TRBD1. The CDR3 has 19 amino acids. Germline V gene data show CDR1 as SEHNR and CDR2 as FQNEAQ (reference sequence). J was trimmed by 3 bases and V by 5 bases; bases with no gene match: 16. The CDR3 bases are TGTGCCAGCAGCCGAAGACCAGGCCCCGGGACAGGGGGCGACTATGGCTACACCTTC. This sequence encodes CASSRRPGPGTGGDYGYTF.

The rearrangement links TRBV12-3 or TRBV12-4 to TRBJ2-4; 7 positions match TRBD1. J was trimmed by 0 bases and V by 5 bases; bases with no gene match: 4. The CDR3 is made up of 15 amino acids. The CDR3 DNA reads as TGTGCCAGCAGTCCGCAGGGGGTAGCCAAAAACATTCAGTACTTC. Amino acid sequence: CASSPQGVAKNIQYF.

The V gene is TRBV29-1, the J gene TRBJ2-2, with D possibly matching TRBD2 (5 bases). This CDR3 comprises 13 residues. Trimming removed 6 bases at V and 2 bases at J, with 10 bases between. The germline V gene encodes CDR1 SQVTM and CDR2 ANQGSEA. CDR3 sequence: CSVSDSNTGELFF. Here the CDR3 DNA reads TGCAGCGTCTCGGACTCAAACACCGGGGAGCTGTTTTTT.

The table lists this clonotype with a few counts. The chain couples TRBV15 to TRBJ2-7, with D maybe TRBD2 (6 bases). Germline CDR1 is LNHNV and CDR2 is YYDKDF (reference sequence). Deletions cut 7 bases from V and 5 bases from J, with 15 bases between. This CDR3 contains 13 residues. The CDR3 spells CATNGRGEHEQYF. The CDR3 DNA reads TGTGCCACCAATGGTCGCGGGGAGCACGAGCAGTACTTC. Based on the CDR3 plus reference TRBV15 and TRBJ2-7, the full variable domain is DAMVIQNPRYQVTQFGKPVTLSCSQTLNHNVMYWYQQKSSQAPKLLFHYYDKDFNNEADTPDNFQSRRPNTSFCFLDIRSPGLGDTAMYLCATNGRGEHEQYFGPGTRLTVT.

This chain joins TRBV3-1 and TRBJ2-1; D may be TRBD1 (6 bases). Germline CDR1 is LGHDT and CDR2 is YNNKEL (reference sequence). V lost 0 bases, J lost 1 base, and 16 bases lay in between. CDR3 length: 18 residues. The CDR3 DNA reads TGTGCCAGCAGCCAAGATCAGGACAGTCTCCTATCCTACAATGAGCAGTTCTTC. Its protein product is CASSQDQDSLLSYNEQFF.

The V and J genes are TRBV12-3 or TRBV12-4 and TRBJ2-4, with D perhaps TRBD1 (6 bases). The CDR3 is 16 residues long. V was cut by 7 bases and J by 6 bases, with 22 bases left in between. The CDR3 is CASILTGTSIPNIQYF. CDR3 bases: TGTGCCAGCATCCTGACCGGGACATCGATACCAAACATTCAGTACTTC.

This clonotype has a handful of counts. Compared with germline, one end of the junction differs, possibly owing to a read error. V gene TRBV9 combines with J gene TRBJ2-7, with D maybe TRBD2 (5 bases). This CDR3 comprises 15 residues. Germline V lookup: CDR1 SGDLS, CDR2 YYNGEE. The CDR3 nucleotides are TGTGCCAGTAGCGTAGGTTCCGGGGAGAGGTACGAGCAGTACTTC. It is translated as CASSVGSGERYEQYF.

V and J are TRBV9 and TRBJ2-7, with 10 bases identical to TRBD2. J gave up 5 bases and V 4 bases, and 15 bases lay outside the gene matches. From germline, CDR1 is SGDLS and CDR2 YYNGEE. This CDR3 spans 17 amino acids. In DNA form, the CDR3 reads TGTGCCAGCAGCCCAGGACTAGCGGTACTTCTGGGCGACGAGCAGTACTTC. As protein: CASSPGLAVLLGDEQYF.

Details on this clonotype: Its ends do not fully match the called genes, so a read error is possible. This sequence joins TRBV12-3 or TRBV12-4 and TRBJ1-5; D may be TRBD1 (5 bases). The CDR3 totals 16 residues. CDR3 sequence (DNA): TGTGCCAGCAGTTTCGGAGGGGCTAGCGGCAATCAGTCCCAGCATTTT. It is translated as CASSFGGASGNQSQHF.

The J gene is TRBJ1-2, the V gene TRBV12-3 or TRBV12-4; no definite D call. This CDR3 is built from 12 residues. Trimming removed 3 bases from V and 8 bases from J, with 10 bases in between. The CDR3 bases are TGTGCCAGCAGTTTTTTTGAGCGGGGCTACACCTTC. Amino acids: CASSFFERGYTF.

The CDR3 bases are TGTGCCAGCAGCCTGAACAACATTCTACTAGCGGCCAATGAGCAGTTCTTC. Amino acid sequence: CASSLNNILLAANEQFF. The chain couples TRBV14 to TRBJ2-1, with 8 bases matching TRBD2. The CDR3 consists of 17 residues. Germline CDR1 reads SGHDN; CDR2 reads FVKESK. V lost 4 bases to trimming and J lost 6 bases; unmatched junction nucleotides: 14.

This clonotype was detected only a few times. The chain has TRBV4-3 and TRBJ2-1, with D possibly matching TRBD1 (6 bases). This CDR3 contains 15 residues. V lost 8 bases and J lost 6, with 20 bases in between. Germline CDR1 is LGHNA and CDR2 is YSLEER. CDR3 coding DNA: TGCGCCAGCCGTCCCTCGTCAGGGGTGGCCAATGAGCAGTTCTTC. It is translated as CASRPSSGVANEQFF.

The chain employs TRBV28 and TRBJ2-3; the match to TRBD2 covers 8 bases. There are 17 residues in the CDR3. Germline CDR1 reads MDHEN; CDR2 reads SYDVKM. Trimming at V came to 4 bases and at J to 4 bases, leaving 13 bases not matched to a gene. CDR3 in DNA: TGTGCCAGCAGTTCACCCTTCGACGCGGGAGGTGCAGATACGCAGTATTTT. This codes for CASSSPFDAGGADTQYF.

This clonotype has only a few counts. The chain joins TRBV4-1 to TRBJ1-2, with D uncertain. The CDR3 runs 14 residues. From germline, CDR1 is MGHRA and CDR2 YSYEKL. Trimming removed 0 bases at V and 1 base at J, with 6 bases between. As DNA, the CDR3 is TGCGCCAGCAGCCAAGACGAGGATAACTATGGCTACACCTTC. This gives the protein CASSQDEDNYGYTF.